This T cell receptor beta chain comes out of a study of regulatory T cells in long-lasting Graves disease. The sample's time point: newly diagnosed GD, antithyroid drugs for less than 3 months. PBMC-derived RNA was used for the TCR library. About this clonotype itself: Its specificity is not known.

Combining iRepertoire HTBI primers with Arm-PCR of CDR3 regions, the authors built TCR beta libraries. TCRdb processed the multiplex PCR reads anew with MiXCR; each CDR3 protein has one entry. The table records about 620,000 distinct CDR3 sequences, 16% of them present only once. CDR1 is SGHRS and CDR2 is YFSETQ in the germline V gene. J was trimmed by 10 bases and V by 5 bases; bases with no gene match: 7. The CDR3 loop spans 14 amino acids. Study findings and constraints: New patients shared about 880 public clonotypes, fewer than the approximately 3,000 shared by persistent patients.

These sequences were also reported in another study, on T cells in Graves' hyperthyroidism and ophthalmopathy. That source reports: The patients, who ranged from 18 to 65 in age, presented with newly diagnosed hyperthyroidism lasting under 2 months. Investigators excluded patients with uncontrolled infection, other autoimmune disease, pregnancy or lactation. The diagnostic basis comprised clinical symptoms, serum thyroxine and TRAb, thyroid ultrasound and orbital computed tomography.

The sequence came from a woman younger than 45 with Graves disease. The source was peripheral blood mononuclear cells (PBMCs), collected at new diagnosis, from a patient treated with antithyroid drugs. V and J are TRBV5-1 and TRBJ1-6, with 9 bases fitting TRBD1. The CDR3 DNA reads TGCGCCAGCAGAGAACAGGGGGCGCGATCACCCCTCCACTTT. The encoded protein is CASREQGARSPLHF. Using reference TRBV5-1 and TRBJ1-6 for the parts outside the CDR3, the full variable domain is KAGVTQTPRYLIKTRGQQVTLSCSPISGHRSVSWYQQTPGQGLQFLFEYFSETQRNKGNFPGRFSGRQFSNSRSEMNVSTLELGDSALYLCASREQGARSPLHFGNGTRLTVT.